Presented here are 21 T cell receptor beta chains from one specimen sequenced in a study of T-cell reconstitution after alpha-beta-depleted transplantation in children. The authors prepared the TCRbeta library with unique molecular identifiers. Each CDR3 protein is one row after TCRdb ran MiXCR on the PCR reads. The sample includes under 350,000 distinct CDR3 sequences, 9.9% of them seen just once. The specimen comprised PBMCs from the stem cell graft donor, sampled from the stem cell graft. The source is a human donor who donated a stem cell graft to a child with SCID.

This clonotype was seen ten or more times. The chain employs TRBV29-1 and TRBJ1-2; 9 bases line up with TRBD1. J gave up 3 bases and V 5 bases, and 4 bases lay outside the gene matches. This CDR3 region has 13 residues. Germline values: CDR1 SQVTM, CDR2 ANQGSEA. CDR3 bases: TGCAGCGTTCCGGGACAGGGAGACTATGGCTACACCTTC. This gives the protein CSVPGQGDYGYTF.

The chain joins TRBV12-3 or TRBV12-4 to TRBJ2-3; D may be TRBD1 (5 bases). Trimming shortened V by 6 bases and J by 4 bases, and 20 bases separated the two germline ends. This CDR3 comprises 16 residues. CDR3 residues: CASSSDTGAGPDTQYF. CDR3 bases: TGTGCCAGCAGCTCAGATACTGGGGCAGGACCAGATACGCAGTATTTT.

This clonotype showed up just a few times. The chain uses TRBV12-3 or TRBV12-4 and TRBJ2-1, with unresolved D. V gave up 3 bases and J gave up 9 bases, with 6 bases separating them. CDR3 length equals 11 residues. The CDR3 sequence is CASSLVFEQFF. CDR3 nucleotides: TGTGCCAGCAGTTTGGTCTTTGAGCAGTTCTTC.

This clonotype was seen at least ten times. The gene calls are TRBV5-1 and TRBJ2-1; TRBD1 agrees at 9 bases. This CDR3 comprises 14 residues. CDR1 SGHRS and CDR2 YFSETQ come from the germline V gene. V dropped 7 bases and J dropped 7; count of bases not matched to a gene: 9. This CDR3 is CASGPGQGGNEQFF. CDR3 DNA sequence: TGCGCCAGCGGTCCGGGACAGGGCGGGAATGAGCAGTTCTTC.

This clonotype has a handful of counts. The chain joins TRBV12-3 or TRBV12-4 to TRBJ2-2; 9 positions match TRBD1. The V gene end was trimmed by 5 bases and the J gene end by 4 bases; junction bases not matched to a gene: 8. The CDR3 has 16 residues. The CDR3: CASSNTGGRGTGELFF. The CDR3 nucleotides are TGTGCCAGCAGTAATACAGGGGGCAGAGGCACCGGGGAGCTGTTTTTT.

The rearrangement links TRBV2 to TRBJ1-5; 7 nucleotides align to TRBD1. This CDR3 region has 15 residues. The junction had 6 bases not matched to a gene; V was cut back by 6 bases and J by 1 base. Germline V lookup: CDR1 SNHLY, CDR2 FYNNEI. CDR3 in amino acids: CASSTTGSSNQPQHF. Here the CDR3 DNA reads TGTGCCAGCAGCACGACAGGGTCGAGCAATCAGCCCCAGCATTTT.

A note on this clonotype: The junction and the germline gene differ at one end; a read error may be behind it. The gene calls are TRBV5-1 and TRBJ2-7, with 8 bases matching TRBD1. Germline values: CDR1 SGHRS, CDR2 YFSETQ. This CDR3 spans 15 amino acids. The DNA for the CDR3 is TGCGCCAGCAGATTGGGGACAGGCTCCTTGTACGAGCAGTACTTC. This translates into CASRLGTGSLYEQYF.

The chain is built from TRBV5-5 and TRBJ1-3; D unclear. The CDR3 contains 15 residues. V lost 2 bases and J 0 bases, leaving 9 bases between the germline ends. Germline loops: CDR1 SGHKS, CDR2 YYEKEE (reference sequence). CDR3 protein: CASSFWTISGNTIYF. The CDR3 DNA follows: TGTGCCAGCAGCTTCTGGACCATCTCTGGAAACACCATATATTTT.

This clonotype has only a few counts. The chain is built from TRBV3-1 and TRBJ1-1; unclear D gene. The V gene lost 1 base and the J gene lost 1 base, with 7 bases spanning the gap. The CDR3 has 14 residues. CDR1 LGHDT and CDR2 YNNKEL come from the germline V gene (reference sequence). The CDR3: CASSQVEGNTEAFF. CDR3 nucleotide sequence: TGTGCCAGCAGCCAAGTGGAAGGGAACACTGAAGCTTTCTTT.

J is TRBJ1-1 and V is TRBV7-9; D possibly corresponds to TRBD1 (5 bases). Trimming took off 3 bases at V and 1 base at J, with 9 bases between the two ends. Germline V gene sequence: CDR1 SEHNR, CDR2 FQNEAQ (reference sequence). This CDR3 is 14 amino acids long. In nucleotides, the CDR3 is TGTGCCAGCAGCTTCCGGGGGGGGAACACTGAAGCTTTCTTT. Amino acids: CASSFRGGNTEAFF.

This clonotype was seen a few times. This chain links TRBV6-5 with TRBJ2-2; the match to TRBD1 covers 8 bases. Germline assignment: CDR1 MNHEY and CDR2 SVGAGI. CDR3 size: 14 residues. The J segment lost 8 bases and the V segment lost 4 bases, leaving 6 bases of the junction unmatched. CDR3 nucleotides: TGTGCCAGCAGTTCTCAGGACAGGGCTGGGGAGCTGTTTTTT. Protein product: CASSSQDRAGELFF.

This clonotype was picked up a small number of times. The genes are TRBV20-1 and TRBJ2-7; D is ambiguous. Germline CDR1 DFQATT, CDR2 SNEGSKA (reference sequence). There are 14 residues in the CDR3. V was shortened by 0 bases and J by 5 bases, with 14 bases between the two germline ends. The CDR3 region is CSARDGTTANEQYF. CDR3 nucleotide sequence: TGCAGTGCTAGAGATGGTACTACAGCCAACGAGCAGTACTTC.

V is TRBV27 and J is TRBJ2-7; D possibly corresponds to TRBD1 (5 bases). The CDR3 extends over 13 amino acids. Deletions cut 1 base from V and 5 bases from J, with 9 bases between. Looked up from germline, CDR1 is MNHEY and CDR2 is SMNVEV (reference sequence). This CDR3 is CASSLLGVHEQYF. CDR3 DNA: TGTGCCAGCAGTTTATTAGGGGTCCACGAGCAGTACTTC.

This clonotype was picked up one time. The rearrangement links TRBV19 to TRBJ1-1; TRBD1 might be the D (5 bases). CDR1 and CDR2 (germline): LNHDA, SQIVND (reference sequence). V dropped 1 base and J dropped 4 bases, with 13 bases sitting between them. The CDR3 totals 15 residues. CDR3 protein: CASSIVSAGTTEAFF. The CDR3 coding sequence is TGTGCCAGTAGTATAGTATCCGCAGGGACCACTGAAGCTTTCTTT. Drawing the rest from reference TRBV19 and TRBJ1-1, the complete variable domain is DGGITQSPKYLFRKEGQNVTLSCEQNLNHDAMYWYRQDPGQGLRLIYYSQIVNDFQKGDIAEGYSVSREKKESFPLTVTSAQKNPTAFYLCASSIVSAGTTEAFFGQGTRLTVV.

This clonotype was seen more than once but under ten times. The CDR3 sequence is CAIREQGYNSPLHF. CDR3 coding DNA: TGTGCCATCAGAGAACAGGGTTATAATTCACCCCTCCACTTT. This rearrangement joins TRBV10-3 to TRBJ1-6; a weak D match, TRBD1 (6 bases). Between the trimmed V and J ends, which lost 6 bases and 4 bases, there was a span of 10 bases. The CDR3 covers 14 residues. Germline V gene sequence: CDR1 ENHRY, CDR2 SYGVKD.

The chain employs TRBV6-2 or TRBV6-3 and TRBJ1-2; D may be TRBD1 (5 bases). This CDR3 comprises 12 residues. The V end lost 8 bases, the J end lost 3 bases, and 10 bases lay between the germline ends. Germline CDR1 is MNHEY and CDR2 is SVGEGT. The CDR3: CASRRDDYGYTF. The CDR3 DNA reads TGTGCCAGCCGAAGGGACGACTATGGCTACACCTTC.

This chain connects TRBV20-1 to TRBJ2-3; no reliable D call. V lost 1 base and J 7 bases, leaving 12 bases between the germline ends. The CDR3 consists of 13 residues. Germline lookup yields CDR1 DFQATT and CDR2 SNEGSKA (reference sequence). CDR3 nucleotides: TGCAGTGCTAGAGCGTCTATGGGTAATACGCAGTATTTT. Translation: CSARASMGNTQYF.

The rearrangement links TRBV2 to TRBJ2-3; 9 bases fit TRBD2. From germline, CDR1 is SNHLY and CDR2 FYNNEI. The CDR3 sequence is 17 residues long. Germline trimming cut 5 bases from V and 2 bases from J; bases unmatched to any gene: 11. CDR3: CASSRGTGTSSTDTQYF. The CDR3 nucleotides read TGTGCCAGCAGTCGGGGTACCGGGACTAGCTCCACAGATACGCAGTATTTT.

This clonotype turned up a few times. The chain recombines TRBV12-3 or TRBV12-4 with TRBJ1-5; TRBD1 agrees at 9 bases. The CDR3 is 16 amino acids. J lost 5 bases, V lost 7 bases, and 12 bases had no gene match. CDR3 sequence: CASTRLTGQGYQPQHF. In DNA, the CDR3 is TGTGCCAGCACCCGATTGACGGGACAGGGATATCAGCCCCAGCATTTT.

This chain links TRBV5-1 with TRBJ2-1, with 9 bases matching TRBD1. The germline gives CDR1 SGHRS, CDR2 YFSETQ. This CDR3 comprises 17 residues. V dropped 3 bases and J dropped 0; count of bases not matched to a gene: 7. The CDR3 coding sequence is TGCGCCAGCAGCTACACAGGGGGCGGGGGCTCCTACAATGAGCAGTTCTTC. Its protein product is CASSYTGGGGSYNEQFF. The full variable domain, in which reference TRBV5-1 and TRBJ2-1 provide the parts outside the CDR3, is KAGVTQTPRYLIKTRGQQVTLSCSPISGHRSVSWYQQTPGQGLQFLFEYFSETQRNKGNFPGRFSGRQFSNSRSEMNVSTLELGDSALYLCASSYTGGGGSYNEQFFGPGTRLTVL.

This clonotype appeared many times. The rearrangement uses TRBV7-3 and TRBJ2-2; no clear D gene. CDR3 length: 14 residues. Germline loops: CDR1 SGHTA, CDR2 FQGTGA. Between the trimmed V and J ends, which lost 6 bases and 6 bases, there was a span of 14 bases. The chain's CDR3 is CASSRGWGSGELFF. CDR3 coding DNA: TGTGCCAGCAGTCGAGGATGGGGATCCGGGGAGCTGTTTTTT.